Below are 17 T cell receptor beta chains sequenced from a single sample in a study of cytomegalovirus exposure and HLA in healthy donors (dated 2017 in TCRdb). Library creation used the immunoSEQ multiplex PCR assay. The multiplex PCR relied on a mix of 60 forward primers for TCR Vbeta segments and 13 reverse primers for TCR Jbeta segments. TCRdb stores this immuneACCESS table with in-frame sequences only. Part of the clones is absent; in the studies checked, under half of the shortfall reflects unresolved V genes, and no reason is known for the rest. The table for this sample lists 97,000 or so clones; roughly 83% of them were counted only once. Approximately 2.8% of the sample comes from the top ten. Sequencing input: PBMCs. The source of these receptors is a man between 40 and 49 years old in good health and CMV-seronegative.

V and J are TRBV9 and TRBJ2-5, with 7 bases matching TRBD2. With 3 bases clipped from V and 1 base from J, the junction kept 15 bases outside the gene matches. The CDR3 spans 18 residues. CDR1 is SGDLS and CDR2 is YYNGEE in the germline V gene. The CDR3 region is CASSAPGGLASGQETQYF. CDR3 nucleotides: TGTGCCAGCAGCGCCCCGGGGGGTCTAGCGAGCGGCCAAGAGACCCAGTACTTC.

The CDR3 sequence: CASSPGLGGSNEKLFF. The CDR3 coding sequence is TGTGCCAGCAGCCCGGGGCTGGGGGGATCTAATGAAAAACTGTTTTTT. This sequence joins TRBV9 and TRBJ1-4; D might be TRBD1 (5 bases). CDR3 length: 16 residues. Germline CDR1 is SGDLS and CDR2 is YYNGEE. The V end was cut by 4 bases, the J end by 3 bases, with 16 bases between.

The chain employs TRBV11-3 and TRBJ2-1, with D maybe TRBD1 (5 bases). The germline V gene encodes CDR1 SGHNT and CDR2 YENEEA. Trimming removed 4 bases at V and 5 bases at J, with 15 bases between. CDR3 length: 15 amino acids. In nucleotides, the CDR3 is TGTGCCAGCAGCTCAGGGCCCAATGGGGACAATGAGCAGTTCTTC. It encodes CASSSGPNGDNEQFF.

The chain links TRBV5-6 to TRBJ2-7; 8 bases match TRBD1. V was clipped by 7 bases and J by 4 bases; unmatched bases: 13. CDR1 and CDR2 from the germline V gene are SGHDT and YYEEEE. The CDR3 has 15 residues. The CDR3 spells CASAPQGVALYEQYF. As DNA, the CDR3 is TGTGCCAGCGCTCCACAGGGGGTAGCGCTGTACGAGCAGTACTTC.

The V and J genes are TRBV5-6 and TRBJ2-6, with unresolved D. The CDR3 extends over 13 amino acids. In germline, CDR1 is SGHDT, CDR2 YYEEEE. V was clipped by 5 bases and J by 0 bases, with 3 bases between them. For the CDR3, the DNA is TGTGCCAGCAGACTCTCTGGGGCCAACGTCCTGACTTTC. This translates into CASRLSGANVLTF.

This sequence joins TRBV6-5 and TRBJ1-1, with D uncertain. This CDR3 contains 14 residues. CDR1 and CDR2 (germline): MNHEY, SVGAGI. V gave up 6 bases and J gave up 0 bases, with 11 bases separating them. In DNA form, the CDR3 reads TGTGCCAGCAGCCCCTTCAGGATGAACACTGAAGCTTTCTTT. Its translation: CASSPFRMNTEAFF.

V gene TRBV5-1 combines with J gene TRBJ2-3, with D possibly TRBD1 on 5 matching bases. V was clipped by 6 bases and J by 6 bases, with 14 bases between them. This CDR3 contains 13 residues. CDR1 is SGHRS, CDR2 YFSETQ, per germline. CDR3 protein: CASTDNRGDTQYF. For the CDR3, the DNA is TGCGCCAGCACGGACAACCGTGGGGATACGCAGTATTTT.

This sequence joins TRBV29-1 and TRBJ1-1, with 11 bases identical to TRBD1. The CDR3 sequence is 15 residues long. V gave up 4 bases and J gave up 9 bases; unmatched junction bases: 13. Germline-derived CDR1 and CDR2 are SQVTM and ANQGSEA. CDR3 DNA: TGCAGCGTTGGCGGGGACAGGGGGTTTGGGGATCAAGCTTTCTTT. Translation: CSVGGDRGFGDQAFF.

The chain is built from TRBV12-5 and TRBJ1-2; the D gene is possibly TRBD1 (5 bases). Germline V CDR1 and CDR2: LGHNT, FRNRAP. CDR3 length: 14 amino acids. V shed 1 base and J shed 8 bases, with 14 bases lying between them. The CDR3 here is CASGLASTGCGYTF. The CDR3 DNA reads as TGTGCTAGTGGTTTGGCCAGTACAGGATGCGGCTACACCTTC.

This clone was seen just once. The CDR3 here is CATYPSGGSYEQYF. DNA of the CDR3: TGTGCCACCTACCCTAGCGGGGGTTCCTACGAGCAGTACTTC. J is TRBJ2-7 and V is TRBV10-3; TRBD2 aligns across 10 bases. V shed 10 bases, J shed 1 base, and the junction held 7 bases outside the gene matches. The CDR3 is 14 amino acids. Germline-derived CDR1 and CDR2 are ENHRY and SYGVKD.

A word on this clone: One junction end disagrees with the germline gene, perhaps due to a read error. The genes are TRBV7-9 and TRBJ2-5, with 8 positions matching TRBD2. This CDR3 contains 14 residues. Germline CDR1 SEHNR, CDR2 FQNEAQ (reference sequence). The CDR3: CSSSRPLAEETQYF. Written as DNA, the CDR3 is TGTTCCAGCAGCAGGCCACTAGCGGAAGAGACCCAGTACTTC.

V and J are TRBV6-6 and TRBJ2-1, with 8 bases matching TRBD2. The CDR3 contains 15 residues. Germline CDR1 MNHNY, CDR2 SVGAGI (reference sequence). Trimming cost V 6 bases and J 9 bases; bases outside gene matches: 13. CDR3 loop: CASSPPGTSKPEQFF. CDR3 DNA sequence: TGTGCCAGCAGCCCACCCGGGACTAGTAAACCTGAGCAGTTCTTC.

This clone was seen more than once but under ten times. This chain uses TRBV5-1 with TRBJ2-4; TRBD2 matches 11 bases. Germline CDR1 SGHRS, CDR2 YFSETQ. This CDR3 has 16 residues. The V segment lost 2 bases and the J segment 1 base; nucleotides outside the gene matches: 2. Here the CDR3 DNA reads TGCGCCAGCAGCTTTAGCGGGGGGGCCGCCAAAAACATTCAGTACTTC. Its protein product is CASSFSGGAAKNIQYF.

The chain links TRBV19 to TRBJ1-1; perhaps TRBD1 as D (6 bases). V was clipped by 3 bases and J by 5 bases, with 13 bases between them. This CDR3 is built from 14 residues. The germline CDR1 and CDR2 sequences are LNHDA and SQIVND (reference sequence). DNA of the CDR3: TGTGCCAGTAGTATTTCGGGGGGCCGGACTGAAGCTTTCTTT. It encodes CASSISGGRTEAFF.

The J gene is TRBJ1-3, the V gene TRBV19, with unresolved D. The CDR3 runs to 13 residues. The germline CDR1 and CDR2 sequences are LNHDA and SQIVND (reference sequence). The germline V and J ends were trimmed by 9 bases and 0 bases, with 9 bases remaining between them. CDR3 sequence reads: CASGGSSGNTIYF. CDR3 nucleotide sequence: TGTGCCAGCGGAGGATCCTCTGGAAACACCATATATTTT.

V gene TRBV20-1 combines with J gene TRBJ2-7; TRBD1 matches 7 bases. The CDR3 runs 11 residues. Trimming removed 6 bases from V and 4 bases from J; junction bases left unmatched: 3. Germline V lookup: CDR1 DFQATT, CDR2 SNEGSKA (reference sequence). The CDR3: CSAETGYEQYF. CDR3 nucleotide sequence: TGCAGTGCCGAGACAGGGTACGAGCAGTACTTC.

The J gene is TRBJ1-1, the V gene TRBV14; TRBD1 agrees at 7 bases. CDR1 SGHDN and CDR2 FVKESK come from the germline V gene. This CDR3 has 13 amino acids. With 4 bases clipped from V and 10 bases from J, the junction kept 9 bases outside the gene matches. The CDR3 reads CASSLNRDSRAFF. CDR3 sequence (DNA): TGTGCCAGCAGCCTCAACCGGGACAGCCGAGCTTTCTTT.